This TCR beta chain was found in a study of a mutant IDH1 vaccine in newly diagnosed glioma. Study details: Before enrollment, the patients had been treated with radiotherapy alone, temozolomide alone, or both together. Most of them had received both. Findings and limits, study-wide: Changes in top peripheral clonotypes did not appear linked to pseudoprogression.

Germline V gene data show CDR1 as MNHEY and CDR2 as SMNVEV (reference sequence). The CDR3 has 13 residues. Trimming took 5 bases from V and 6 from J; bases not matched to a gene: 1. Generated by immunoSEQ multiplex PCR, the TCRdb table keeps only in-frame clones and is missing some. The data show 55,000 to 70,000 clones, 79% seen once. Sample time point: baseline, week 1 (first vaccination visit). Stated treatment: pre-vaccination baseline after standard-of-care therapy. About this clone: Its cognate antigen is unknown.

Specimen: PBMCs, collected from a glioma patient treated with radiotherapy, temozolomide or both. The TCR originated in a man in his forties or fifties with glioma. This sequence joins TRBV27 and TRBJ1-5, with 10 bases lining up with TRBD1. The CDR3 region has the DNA TGTGCCAGCAGTCGACAGGGGGCTCAGCCCCAGCATTTT. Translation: CASSRQGAQPQHF.